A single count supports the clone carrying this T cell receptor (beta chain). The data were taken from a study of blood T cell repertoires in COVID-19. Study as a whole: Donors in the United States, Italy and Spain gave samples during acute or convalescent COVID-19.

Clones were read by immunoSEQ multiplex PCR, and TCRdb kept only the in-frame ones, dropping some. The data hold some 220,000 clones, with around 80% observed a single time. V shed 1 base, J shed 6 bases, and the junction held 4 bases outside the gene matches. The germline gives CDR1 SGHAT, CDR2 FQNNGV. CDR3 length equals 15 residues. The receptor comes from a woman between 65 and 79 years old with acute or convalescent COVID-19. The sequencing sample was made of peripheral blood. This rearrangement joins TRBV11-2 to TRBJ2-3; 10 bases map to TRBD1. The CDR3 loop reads CASSLGTGGWDTQYF. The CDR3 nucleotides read TGTGCCAGCAGCTTAGGGACAGGGGGGTGGGATACGCAGTATTTT.